This record covers a single T cell receptor (beta chain). Its antigen is not identified. This entry comes from a study of Tregs in tolerant kidney transplant recipients. Study summary: Antibodies separated recipient from donor cells.

The repertoire was sequenced with immunoSEQ multiplex PCR; TCRdb's copy has only in-frame clones and lacks some. Altogether more than 25,000 clones are present, 82% being singletons, with the ten largest covering approximately 2.4%. Germline-derived CDR1 and CDR2 are ENHRY and SYGVKD. This CDR3 contains 14 residues. Between the trimmed V and J ends, which lost 3 bases and 2 bases, there was a span of 9 bases. The J gene is TRBJ2-3, the V gene TRBV10-3; D gene uncertain. Specimen: Tregs from blood cultured with allogeneic cells. The receptor was isolated from a human donor in good health. DNA of the CDR3: TGTGCCATCAGTGAAGGATTTTTCACAGATACGCAGTATTTT. Translation: CAISEGFFTDTQYF.